These 10 T cell receptor beta chains came from one sample sequenced in a study of T cell repertoires in cytomegalovirus infection. One entry per CDR3 protein, called by TCRdb with MiXCR from the reads. In the table there are about 740,000 distinct CDR3 sequences, about 40% of which are singletons. Sequencing was done on a sample of PBMCs. The source is a human donor in good health (CMV status not recorded). Some clones in this sample may be carry-over from other donors' samples.

This clonotype was counted between two and nine times. The CDR3 coding sequence is TGTGCCAGCAGCCATCAGGGCAATGAGCAGTTCTTC. It is translated as CASSHQGNEQFF. This chain joins TRBV7-6 and TRBJ2-1; tentatively, D is TRBD1 (5 bases). This CDR3 contains 12 residues. Germline assignment: CDR1 SGHVS and CDR2 FNYEAQ. Trimming stripped 5 bases from V and 6 bases from J, with 8 bases between. Full variable domain (outside the CDR3, taken from reference TRBV7-6 and TRBJ2-1): GAGVSQSPRYKVTKRGQDVALRCDPISGHVSLYWYRQALGQGPEFLTYFNYEAQQDKSGLPNDRFSAERPEGSISTLTIQRTEQRDSAMYRCASSHQGNEQFFGPGTRLTVL.

The chain carries TRBV4-1 and TRBJ1-1; D is uncertain. This CDR3 is built from 15 residues. Germline V gives CDR1 MGHRA, CDR2 YSYEKL. V lost 3 bases, J lost 1 base, and 12 bases lay in between. CDR3 nucleotide sequence: TGCGCCAGCAGCCAGGTAGACGGCCGGAACACTGAAGCTTTCTTT. Its translation is CASSQVDGRNTEAFF.

The rearrangement links TRBV29-1 to TRBJ2-5; 12 bases align to TRBD2. CDR1 is SQVTM, CDR2 ANQGSEA, per germline. The length of the CDR3 is 16 residues. With V trimmed by 2 bases and J by 3 bases, 7 bases remained unmatched. The CDR3 DNA is TGCAGCGTTGAACCAGCGACTAGCGGGAGAGAAGAGACCCAGTACTTC. The encoded protein is CSVEPATSGREETQYF.

This chain links TRBV7-9 with TRBJ2-3; TRBD2 matches 7 bases. The trim removed 5 bases at V and 2 bases at J, leaving 13 bases unmatched. Looked up from germline, CDR1 is SEHNR and CDR2 is FQNEAQ (reference sequence). The CDR3 totals 17 residues. The CDR3 nucleotides are TGTGCCAGCAGCCGCCAGCGGGACGGCTTTTCCACAGATACGCAGTATTTT. This translates into CASSRQRDGFSTDTQYF.

The table lists this clonotype with a few counts. The chain uses TRBV19 and TRBJ1-5, with D hard to call. Germline CDR1 LNHDA, CDR2 SQIVND (reference sequence). V gave up 7 bases and J gave up 0 bases, with 7 bases separating them. This CDR3 is built from 13 residues. CDR3 residues: CASNDGSNQPQHF. The CDR3 DNA is TGTGCCAGTAATGACGGTAGCAATCAGCCCCAGCATTTT.

This sequence joins TRBV29-1 and TRBJ2-1, with 13 nucleotides matching TRBD2. V shed 4 bases and J 7 bases; nucleotides not matched to a gene: 4. The CDR3 spans 14 residues. CDR1 SQVTM and CDR2 ANQGSEA come from the germline V gene. CDR3 in amino acids: CSVVGLAGTNEQFF. In DNA, the CDR3 is TGCAGCGTTGTGGGACTAGCGGGGACTAATGAGCAGTTCTTC.

This clonotype showed up just a few times. The chain employs TRBV28 and TRBJ1-4; 9 bases map to TRBD1. V was clipped by 5 bases and J by 8 bases; unmatched bases: 9. Germline V CDR1 and CDR2: MDHEN, SYDVKM. The CDR3 totals 15 residues. The CDR3 bases are TGTGCCAGCAGTGTCACAGGGGGCTTGGAGGAAAAACTGTTTTTT. Its protein product is CASSVTGGLEEKLFF.

V is TRBV5-6 and J is TRBJ2-3; 13 bases match TRBD2. CDR1 is SGHDT, CDR2 YYEEEE, per germline. Germline trimming cut 0 bases from V and 4 bases from J; bases unmatched to any gene: 8. This CDR3 has 18 amino acids. This CDR3 reads CASSLVPALAGGPDTQYF. The CDR3 DNA is TGTGCCAGCAGCTTGGTGCCGGCACTAGCGGGGGGGCCAGATACGCAGTATTTT.

This sequence joins TRBV6-5 and TRBJ1-6; D is undetermined. Trimming shortened V by 6 bases and J by 3 bases, and 18 bases separated the two germline ends. The CDR3 has 17 amino acids. Germline CDR1 is MNHEY and CDR2 is SVGAGI. The CDR3 region has the DNA TGTGCCAGCAGGGAGGAGCGTGGGGTGGGCTATAATTCACCCCTCCACTTT. Translating gives CASREERGVGYNSPLHF.

This chain connects TRBV12-3 or TRBV12-4 to TRBJ2-1; TRBD2 matches 12 bases. This CDR3 region has 15 residues. V shed 7 bases and J 8 bases; nucleotides not matched to a gene: 9. CDR3 amino acids: CASTRLAGESDEQFF. The CDR3, as DNA: TGTGCCAGCACCAGACTAGCGGGAGAATCCGATGAGCAGTTCTTC.